This TCR beta chain was found in a study of CD8+ T cells in alopecia areata. The CDR3 runs to 15 residues. The V gene end was trimmed by 2 bases and the J gene end by 12 bases; junction bases not matched to a gene: 12. The germline V gene has CDR1 SGHRS and CDR2 YFSETQ. To note about this clone: Antigen unknown.

Study outcomes and limitations: In patients, TCRs were shared less clearly than in mice, and HLA may possibly be involved. An increase in clonality over normal scalp was evident in lesional scalp, especially alopecia totalis/universalis.

In alopecia areata patients, both lesional scalp punch biopsies and peripheral blood were collected. The authors extracted RNA and reverse transcribed it into cDNA as the sequencing template. Sequencing used immunoSEQ multiplex PCR; TCRdb keeps in-frame clones, though not all of them. The table has 100,000 to 150,000 clones, 47% seen once. The source of this sequence is a human donor with alopecia areata. This sequence joins TRBV5-1 and TRBJ2-1, with 9 bases lining up with TRBD1. The sequenced sample consisted of NKG2D-low CD8+ T cells sorted from blood. Here the CDR3 DNA reads TGCGCCAGCAGCTTCCGGGACAGGGATCCATTGGGGCAGTTCTTC. Its translation is CASSFRDRDPLGQFF.